This entry lists 22 T cell receptor beta chains sequenced from one sample in a study of blood T cell repertoires in COVID-19. Method: immunoSEQ multiplex PCR; TCRdb's copy keeps in-frame clones and lacks some. The table shows about 130,000 clones, with roughly four fifths occurring only once. Sequenced: PBMCs or T cells enriched from blood (not recorded which). These receptors were taken from a man younger than 45 who had recovered from COVID-19.

V is TRBV3-1 (or the pseudogene TRBV3-2) and J is TRBJ2-5; the match to TRBD1 covers 7 bases. The V segment lost 6 bases and the J segment 2 bases; nucleotides outside the gene matches: 6. CDR1 is LGHDT, CDR2 YNNKEL, per germline (reference sequence). The CDR3 runs to 14 residues. CDR3 protein: CASRQPGQQETQYF. For the CDR3, the DNA is TGTGCCAGCAGGCAGCCGGGACAGCAAGAGACCCAGTACTTC.

The chain combines TRBV2 with TRBJ2-2; D remains ambiguous. V was trimmed by 3 bases and J by 7 bases, leaving 15 bases between them. In germline, CDR1 is SNHLY, CDR2 FYNNEI. CDR3 length: 15 residues. Here the CDR3 DNA reads TGTGCCAGCAGTGAGGTTAAATGGTTCGGCGGGGAGCTGTTTTTT. It yields the protein CASSEVKWFGGELFF.

This clone occurred once. This chain uses TRBV2 with TRBJ2-2; possibly TRBD1 for D (6 bases). The length of the CDR3 is 15 residues. The germline V gene encodes CDR1 SNHLY and CDR2 FYNNEI. Deletions cut 6 bases from V and 3 bases from J, with 14 bases between. The CDR3 loop is CASRHREGDTGELFF. DNA for the CDR3: TGTGCCAGCAGACACAGGGAAGGTGACACCGGGGAGCTGTTTTTT.

The gene calls are TRBV10-1 and TRBJ2-1, with D perhaps matching TRBD2 (5 bases). Trimming pared 3 bases from V and 2 bases from J, leaving 17 bases between. The CDR3 sequence is 17 residues long. The germline CDR1 and CDR2 sequences are WNHNN and SYGVQD (reference sequence). Here the CDR3 reads CASSESRLPQAYNEQFF. The CDR3 nucleotides are TGCGCCAGCAGTGAATCCAGACTACCGCAAGCCTACAATGAGCAGTTCTTC.

This rearrangement joins TRBV2 to TRBJ2-7; 9 nucleotides align to TRBD1. This CDR3 is 17 amino acids long. The V segment lost 6 bases and the J segment 3 bases; nucleotides outside the gene matches: 15. Germline CDR1 is SNHLY and CDR2 is FYNNEI. CDR3 protein: CASSARRTGTGIYEQYF. The CDR3 coding sequence is TGTGCCAGCAGCGCGAGGCGTACCGGGACAGGGATCTACGAGCAGTACTTC.

The J gene is TRBJ2-2, the V gene TRBV18; no clear D gene. The germline V and J ends were trimmed by 8 bases and 3 bases, with 19 bases remaining between them. The germline V gene has CDR1 KGHSH and CDR2 LQKENI. CDR3 length equals 16 residues. The CDR3 sequence is CASPLGSTSDTGELFF. Here the CDR3 DNA reads TGTGCCAGCCCCCTCGGGTCCACCTCTGACACCGGGGAGCTGTTTTTT.

The J gene is TRBJ1-2, the V gene TRBV4-1; a weak D match, TRBD1 (6 bases). This CDR3 is 14 amino acids long. The ends were cut back, 4 bases at V and 5 bases at J, with 14 bases in the middle. Germline CDR1 and CDR2: MGHRA and YSYEKL. DNA for the CDR3: TGCGCCAGCAGCCCTGGTGGGACATTATATGGCTACACCTTC. The encoded protein is CASSPGGTLYGYTF.

Only a few counts were recorded for this clone. The J gene is TRBJ2-5, the V gene TRBV6-2 or TRBV6-3; TRBD2 agrees at 14 bases. The germline V gene encodes CDR1 MNHEY and CDR2 SVGEGT. The CDR3 is 17 amino acids. After removal of 2 bases from V and 2 bases from J, the junction contained 4 bases not matched to a gene. In DNA, the CDR3 is TGTGCCAGCAGTTACCAGAGACTAGCGGGAGGGCAAGAGACCCAGTACTTC. Translation gives CASSYQRLAGGQETQYF.

This clone has a count of ten or more. The chain carries TRBV2 and TRBJ2-3; 11 bases map to TRBD2. The V and J ends lost 8 bases and 2 bases, in that order; junction bases with no gene match: 3. The V gene's germline CDR1 is SNHLY and CDR2 FYNNEI. This CDR3 contains 14 residues. In nucleotides, the CDR3 is TGTGCCAGCTTAGCGGGAGGGCCCACAGATACGCAGTATTTT. Its protein product is CASLAGGPTDTQYF.

This sequence joins TRBV11-2 and TRBJ2-1; weak D call: TRBD1 (8 bases). The CDR3 length is 20 residues. Per the germline V gene, CDR1 is SGHAT and CDR2 is FQNNGV. The ends were cut back, 0 bases at V and 0 bases at J, with 21 bases in the middle. This chain's CDR3 is CASSLDRHRGRVSSYNEQFF. CDR3 bases: TGTGCCAGCAGCTTAGATCGACACAGGGGGAGGGTTAGCTCCTACAATGAGCAGTTCTTC. Complete variable domain (other parts from reference TRBV11-2 and TRBJ2-1): EAGVAQSPRYKIIEKRQSVAFWCNPISGHATLYWYQQILGQGPKLLIQFQNNGVVDDSQLPKDRFSAERLKGVDSTLKIQPAKLEDSAVYLCASSLDRHRGRVSSYNEQFFGPGTRLTVL.

This rearrangement joins TRBV6-5 to TRBJ1-5, with D perhaps TRBD1 (5 bases). Germline lookup yields CDR1 MNHEY and CDR2 SVGAGI. This CDR3 comprises 15 residues. V shed 4 bases and J shed 5 bases, with 15 bases lying between them. The CDR3, as DNA: TGTGCCAGCAGTTCTAGGGGTTTCAGGGATCAGCCCCAGCATTTT. This codes for CASSSRGFRDQPQHF.

V and J are TRBV5-4 and TRBJ2-7; 8 bases map to TRBD1. V was clipped by 3 bases and J by 5 bases; unmatched bases: 4. The CDR3 contains 13 residues. Germline-derived CDR1 and CDR2 are SGHNT and YYREEE (reference sequence). The CDR3 sequence is CASSWTGSHEQYV. CDR3 DNA sequence: TGTGCCAGCAGCTGGACAGGGTCACACGAGCAGTACGTC.

J is TRBJ2-1 and V is TRBV24-1, with 8 bases fitting TRBD2. The CDR3 extends over 15 amino acids. V trimming: 7 bases; J trimming: 7 bases; junction bases outside the gene matches: 11. Per the germline V gene, CDR1 is KGHDR and CDR2 is SFDVKD. The CDR3 here is CATSQSGSNGNEQFF. CDR3 sequence (DNA): TGTGCCACCAGCCAGAGCGGGAGCAATGGGAATGAGCAGTTCTTC.

The chain uses TRBV5-4 and TRBJ1-1; no clear D gene. V was pared by 1 base and J by 0 bases, with 10 bases between. Germline V gene lookup returns CDR1 SGHNT and CDR2 YYREEE (reference sequence). The CDR3 consists of 15 residues. DNA of the CDR3: TGTGCCAGCAGCTTGCCCGGGAGACTGAACACTGAAGCTTTCTTT. Residues: CASSLPGRLNTEAFF.

The chain links TRBV7-9 to TRBJ2-1, with D perhaps matching TRBD2 (5 bases). Trimming shortened V by 7 bases and J by 0 bases, and 10 bases separated the two germline ends. The CDR3 covers 14 residues. The germline CDR1 and CDR2 sequences are SEHNR and FQNEAQ (reference sequence). CDR3 residues: CASISGGSYNEQFF. DNA for the CDR3: TGTGCCAGCATCAGCGGAGGCTCCTACAATGAGCAGTTCTTC.

V is TRBV24-1 and J is TRBJ2-3, with 7 positions matching TRBD1. Trimming at V came to 7 bases and at J to 2 bases, leaving 8 bases not matched to a gene. The germline V gene has CDR1 KGHDR and CDR2 SFDVKD. The CDR3 length is 15 residues. The CDR3 DNA is TGTGCCACCAGCGAAGGGGGCTACTACACAGATACGCAGTATTTT. Its protein is CATSEGGYYTDTQYF.

The chain recombines TRBV18 with TRBJ1-3, with 7 bases lining up with TRBD1. The CDR3 is 15 amino acids. Germline V gene lookup returns CDR1 KGHSH and CDR2 LQKENI. V shed 3 bases and J 4 bases; nucleotides not matched to a gene: 6. CDR3 nucleotide sequence: TGTGCCAGCTCACCCACAGGGGCCGCGGGAAACACCATATATTTT. Its protein is CASSPTGAAGNTIYF.

V usage is TRBV19 and J usage is TRBJ1-5; 11 bases agree with TRBD1. With V trimmed by 6 bases and J by 0 bases, 7 bases remained unmatched. The CDR3 consists of 17 residues. Germline V lookup: CDR1 LNHDA, CDR2 SQIVND (reference sequence). In nucleotides, the CDR3 is TGTGCCAGTAGGCCGGGACAGGGGGTTAATAGCAATCAGCCCCAGCATTTT. Encoded protein: CASRPGQGVNSNQPQHF.

The chain has TRBV5-8 and TRBJ1-5, with D maybe TRBD1 (6 bases). V was cut by 3 bases and J by 3 bases, with 10 bases left in between. Germline CDR1 reads SGHTS; CDR2 reads YDEGEE. This CDR3 region has 14 residues. DNA for the CDR3: TGTGCCAGCAGCTACAGACAGGTCAATCAGCCCCAGCATTTT. It encodes CASSYRQVNQPQHF.

This clone was observed a few times. V and J are TRBV5-1 and TRBJ2-7; the match to TRBD1 covers 10 bases. CDR3 size: 15 residues. CDR1 is SGHRS and CDR2 is YFSETQ in the germline V gene. The ends lost 2 bases at V and 2 bases at J; junction bases unmatched: 4. In DNA, the CDR3 is TGCGCCAGCAGCTTTCTAGGGACAGGGGCCTACGAGCAGTACTTC. It translates to CASSFLGTGAYEQYF.

This chain connects TRBV19 to TRBJ1-5, with D tentatively TRBD1 (5 bases). The CDR3 extends over 13 amino acids. Looked up from germline, CDR1 is LNHDA and CDR2 is SQIVND (reference sequence). Trimming stripped 6 bases from V and 4 bases from J, with 10 bases between. CDR3 sequence: CASRKGANQPQHF. For the CDR3, the DNA is TGTGCCAGTAGAAAAGGGGCGAATCAGCCCCAGCATTTT.

This rearrangement joins TRBV7-9 to TRBJ2-2; 13 bases are shared with TRBD2. J lost 9 bases, V lost 5 bases, and 3 bases had no gene match. The CDR3 has 14 residues. CDR1 and CDR2 (germline): SEHNR, FQNEAQ (reference sequence). The CDR3 region has the DNA TGTGCCAGCAGCAGCGGGACTAGCGGGAGGGAGCTGTTTTTT. Protein sequence: CASSSGTSGRELFF.